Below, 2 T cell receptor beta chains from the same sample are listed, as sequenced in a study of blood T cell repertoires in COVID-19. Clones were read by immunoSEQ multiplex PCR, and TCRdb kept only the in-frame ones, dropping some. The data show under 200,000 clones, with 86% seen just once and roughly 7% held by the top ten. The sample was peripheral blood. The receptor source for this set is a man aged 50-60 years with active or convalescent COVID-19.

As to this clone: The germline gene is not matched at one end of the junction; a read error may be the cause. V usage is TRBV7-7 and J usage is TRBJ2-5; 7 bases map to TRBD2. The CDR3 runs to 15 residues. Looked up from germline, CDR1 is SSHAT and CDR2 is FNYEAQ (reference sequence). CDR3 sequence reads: CASSSRGGRGATQYF. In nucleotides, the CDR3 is TGTGCTAGCAGCTCCCGCGGGGGACGAGGGGCGACCCAGTACTTC.

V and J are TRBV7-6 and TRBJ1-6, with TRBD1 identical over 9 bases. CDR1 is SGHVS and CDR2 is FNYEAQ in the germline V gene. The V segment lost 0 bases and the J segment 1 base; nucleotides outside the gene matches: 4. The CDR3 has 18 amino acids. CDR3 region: CASSLALGQGSYNSPLHF. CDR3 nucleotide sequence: TGTGCCAGCAGCTTAGCCCTAGGACAGGGGTCCTATAATTCACCCCTCCACTTT.